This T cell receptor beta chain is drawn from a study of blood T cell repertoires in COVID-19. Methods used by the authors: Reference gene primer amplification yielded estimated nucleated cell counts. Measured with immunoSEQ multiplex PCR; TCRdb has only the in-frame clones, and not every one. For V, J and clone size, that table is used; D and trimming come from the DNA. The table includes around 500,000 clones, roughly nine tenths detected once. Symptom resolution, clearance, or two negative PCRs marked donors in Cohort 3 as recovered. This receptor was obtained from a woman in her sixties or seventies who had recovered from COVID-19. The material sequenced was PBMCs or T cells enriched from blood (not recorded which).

In DNA, the CDR3 is TGCAGCGCTCCCGGGGGCGGGGGGGCCTCAGATACGCAGTATTTT. Amino acid sequence: CSAPGGGGASDTQYF. The rearrangement links TRBV29-1 to TRBJ2-3, with 9 bases fitting TRBD2. Germline CDR1 SQVTM, CDR2 ANQGSEA. V lost 7 bases to trimming and J lost 4 bases; unmatched junction nucleotides: 12. The CDR3 is 15 amino acids.